The rows below give T cell receptor beta chains drawn from one sample of a study of T cells expressing NK-cell markers. TCRdb derives one entry per CDR3 protein from the 5' RACE reads, leaving out DNA. This table holds a few hundred thousand distinct CDR3 sequences. The sample comprised blood T cells: a sorted CD56 or NKG2C T cell subset, CD4+ or CD8+ T cells, or bulk PBMC T cells (not recorded which). Receptors were obtained from a woman between 50 and 59 years old in good health. CDR3s include the opening cysteine and the closing phenylalanine or tryptophan.

TRBJ2-2 TRBV6-2/TRBV6-3 CASSPGGRGTTGELFF
TRBJ1-1 TRBV20-1 CSASKMGGAPNTEAFF
TRBJ1-1 TRBV3-1 CASSREHRQNTEAFF
TRBJ1-1 TRBV12-3/TRBV12-4 CASSGGRNTEAFF
TRBJ2-1 TRBV20-1 CSAPDSYNEQFF
TRBJ2-1 TRBV24-1 CATARTLYNEQFF
TRBJ2-1 TRBV6-6 CASSRGPGTSDDEQFF
TRBJ2-3 TRBV15 CATSREEGALQYF
TRBJ2-1 TRBV7-7 CASSLSGGGLDEQFF
TRBJ2-2 TRBV4-2 CASRPTGSGGPGELFF
TRBJ1-4 TRBV24-1 CATSSAGSEKLFF
TRBJ1-6 TRBV12-3/TRBV12-4 CASSSLGGGRNSPLHF
TRBJ2-6 TRBV4-1 CASHGLSGANVLTF
TRBJ2-2 TRBV5-1 CASSWTGTGGLNTGELFF
TRBJ2-5 TRBV9 CASSGGQEETQYF
TRBJ1-2 TRBV18 CASSPPGFPYLSGYTF
TRBJ1-2 TRBV7-2 CATESDGRIGGYTF
TRBJ2-3 TRBV7-9 CASSNQRPDRGATDTQYF
TRBJ2-1 TRBV7-3 CASSLTAGIGEQFF
TRBJ2-1 TRBV29-1 CSVPKPLGQKSRMSYNEQFF
TRBJ1-1 TRBV20-1 CSAGGGARLLDTEAFF
TRBJ1-2 TRBV7-6 CASSRGPSYYGYTF
TRBJ2-3 TRBV9 CASSGRGALIPTDTQYF
TRBJ1-6 TRBV5-1 CASSLDGRTGVESPLHF
TRBJ1-1 TRBV29-1 CSVIRTPPNTEAFF
TRBJ1-2 TRBV7-8 CASSFPGDYGYTF
TRBJ2-3 TRBV20-1 CSANLPVQDPDTQYF
TRBJ2-7 TRBV5-1 CASSSYYTSYEQYF
TRBJ2-1 TRBV20-1 CSAPQQGDWNEQFF
TRBJ2-2 TRBV6-1 CASSHKTNTGELFF
TRBJ1-3 TRBV12-3/TRBV12-4 CASSFRGQGGNTIYF
TRBJ1-1 TRBV9 CASNRGPGTEAFF
TRBJ2-2 TRBV9 CASQRGAGNTGELFF
TRBJ2-5 TRBV14 CASNSVPGLLKWTQYF
TRBJ2-7 TRBV6-5 CASSYSASGSLSYEQYF
TRBJ1-5 TRBV12-3/TRBV12-4 CASSLIRGADQPQHF
TRBJ2-1 TRBV29-1 CSARGTVNEQFF
TRBJ2-3 TRBV7-8 CASSLGVMDTQYF
TRBJ2-1 TRBV30 CAWGPRANEQFF
TRBJ2-1 TRBV3-1 CASSQVIGGAGNEQFF
TRBJ2-6 TRBV29-1 CSVEVMGANVLTF
TRBJ2-1 TRBV4-1 CASSQGDRDSEEQFF
TRBJ2-7 TRBV3-1 CASSQGLPGLAWEQYF
TRBJ2-2 TRBV7-9 CASSPPGTITGELFF
TRBJ2-1 TRBV10-3 CAISESTQGGYNEQFF
TRBJ2-2 TRBV5-5 CASSLGVGGMNTGELFF
TRBJ1-1 TRBV3-1 CASSPLRGSRTEAFF
TRBJ2-1 TRBV11-2 CASSSKLAGGPVEQFF
TRBJ2-3 TRBV19 CASSPGDRGTDTQYF
TRBJ1-5 TRBV7-8 CASSLVPGAIQPQHF
TRBJ2-3 TRBV12-1 CASSLRRGTRPQEYF
TRBJ1-1 TRBV6-1 CASSAPSAVGTEAFF
TRBJ1-2 TRBV19 CASSTEGERYGYTF